This T cell receptor beta chain appears in the sequencing data of a study of shared clonotypes between healthy human individuals (TCRdb year 2020). As for the study more broadly: The cohort comprised a couple of women and three men aged 18 to 49 years. To increase sequencing depth and limit assay-specific biases, TCR repertoire library preparation and sequencing were carried out by different laboratories using diverse techniques. Per donor, leukapheresis produced somewhere between about 0.9 and 9.5 billion PBMCs. Per donor, three plates each were used for CD4 naive and CD4 memory, two for CD8 naive, and one for CD8 memory. To estimate repertoire size and how much clonotype sharing occurs between individuals, the study deeply sequenced the blood TCR repertoires of roughly 5 healthy adults. Overall results and qualifications from the work: Estimated clonotype richness was generally larger for naive than for memory subsets. When several donors were compared, the shared fraction of clonotypes was about 5% for naive CD4, approximately 3.3% for naive CD8, 2.3% for memory CD4, and 0.4% for memory CD8. Pairwise subsampling led to the expectation that sequencing depth would affect the degree of clonotype sharing among donors. Sampling was restricted to blood, and TCR repertoires in tissue are likely to differ from TCR repertoires in blood. Because the study included only a small number of donors, the genetic and exposure-history diversity represented was limited. Compared with non-shared clonotypes, clonotypes shared by all four sorted-subset donors had higher generation probabilities. Even with the large sequencing depth, rarefaction of the sorted-subset datasets indicated that sequencing was incomplete.

TCR CDR3 regions were amplified from genomic DNA by multiplex PCR using the deep immunoSEQ assay. Genomic DNA extracted from each cell subset was distributed evenly over all wells of several immunoSEQ 96-well plates, and each plate served as one replicate. For sorted subsets, around 200 ng genomic DNA, equal to some 28,000 T cell genomes, was loaded into each replicate PCR. Purified libraries were measured with a Qubit 3.0 fluorometer, size-checked on a Bioanalyzer 2100, and measured again with the KAPA Library Quantification kit. A separate single-read 150-cycle Illumina NextSeq 550 flow cell was used to sequence each immunoSEQ 96-well plate. As for the authors' bioinformatics: Because the immunoSEQ output included only junctional sequences and no quality scores, the filtering could not be the same as the filtering used for full-length reads. To assign V/J genes and CDR3, sequences were annotated using PyIR, a Python wrapper for IgBLAST v1.9, with IMGT germline references. Any read was removed if the V/J assignment was weak (E-value above 1e-6), the CDR3 was missing, or the read contained stop codons, out-of-frame junctions, or ambiguous translated residues. V3J clonotypes were defined as sequences sharing the same inferred V gene, J gene, and CDR3 amino acid sequence. Percentage overlap between repertoires was computed as shared unique clonotypes divided by the size of the smaller repertoire. Repertoire richness was assessed with RTK rarefaction, the Chao1 estimator, and Recon v2.1 estimates of unobserved clonotypes. OLGA was used to compute generation probabilities for all TCRbeta clonotypes that the gDNA method yielded from four donors. In TCRdb, the immuneACCESS table is reduced to in-frame sequences with V and J assigned. These tables do not hold every clone; where another copy was compared, an unresolved V gene accounts for under half, and the others remain unexplained. V, J and clone size derive from that table, while D and trimming were established from the DNA sequence. Within this sample are millions of clones, with roughly 94% of them counted one time only. The ten largest make up 0.9% to 1.4% of the sample.

CD8 naive samples consisted of CD45RO-negative cells that were positively selected for CCR7, yielding a CD45RA+CCR7+ population without TemRA cells. The donors were healthy, HIV-negative adults who had no recently reported acute infections or vaccinations. All donors were Caucasian adults living in Nashville, Tennessee, USA. Blood was collected by leukapheresis, and PBMCs were isolated by Ficoll-Histopaque density gradient centrifugation and then cryopreserved in liquid nitrogen vapor phase. Analytical flow cytometry was used to check the purity and quantity of each magnetically sorted T cell population. Genomic DNA was isolated from each sorted fraction and quantified by UV absorbance on a Nanodrop 2000c. V loses 2 bases at its end and J loses 8 bases; junction bases beyond the gene matches: 5. Via the germline V gene (reference sequence), CDR1 is SEHNR and CDR2 FQNEAQ. From cysteine to phenylalanine, the CDR3 is 13 amino acids long. Only the CDR3 DNA is retained, 39 bases long and in frame from the first base.

Remarks on this clone: Its antigen specificity is not known. Base qualities are not provided; no much larger clone lies one nucleotide away.

The TCR originated in a man younger than 35 in good health. The source material was naive CD8+ T cells sorted from blood. The sample's cell subset or site label, decoded: CD45RA+CCR7+. Here the chain combines TRBV7-9 and TRBJ1-2, and TRBD1 aligns with 7 junction nucleotides. The CDR3 reads CASSLRGGDGYTF. The nucleotides are TGTGCCAGCAGCTTACGAGGGGGCGACGGCTACACCTTC.